This T cell receptor (beta chain) was identified in a study of stem cell transplantation in POMP-related autoinflammatory disease. Overall study results and limits: Unique TRB V-J gene pairings were limited in number in patients with PRAID. Across all analyzed T-cell subsets, patients with PRAID tended toward reduced diversity and increased clonality.

Per the germline V gene, CDR1 is SNHLY and CDR2 is FYNNEI. V was cut by 8 bases and J by 4 bases, with 17 bases left in between. This CDR3 region has 14 residues. The table came from immunoSEQ multiplex PCR; TCRdb's copy has only in-frame clones and leaves some out. This sample carries roughly 11,000 clones, roughly 86% of them seen once, and the ten largest clones take roughly half. This clone turned up a few times. Its antigen is currently unknown. The receptor comes from a human donor with POMP-related autoinflammation and immune dysregulation (PRAID). V gene TRBV2 combines with J gene TRBJ1-2; maybe TRBD1 (5 bases). Material: CD8+ T cells from PBMCs, obtained before stem cell transplantation. CDR3 nucleotides: TGTGCCAGCCGGAAGCCCGGGACGAGCTATGGCTACACCTTC. Amino acid sequence: CASRKPGTSYGYTF.